The 4 T cell receptor beta chains in this list originate from one sample, sequenced in a study of T cell responses to AZD1222 COVID-19 vaccine. Generated by immunoSEQ multiplex PCR, the TCRdb table keeps only in-frame clones and is missing some. The sample has about 150,000 clones; around 86% are singletons. Specimen: peripheral blood, collected 28 days after the second AZD1222 dose. These receptors were taken from an adult who received the AZD1222 COVID-19 vaccine.

The chain has TRBV29-1 and TRBJ2-3; 7 bases are shared with TRBD1. The germline CDR1 and CDR2 sequences are SQVTM and ANQGSEA. V shed 2 bases and J 12 bases; nucleotides not matched to a gene: 5. The CDR3 totals 11 residues. CDR3 loop: CSVEFRGPQYF. In DNA form, the CDR3 reads TGCAGCGTTGAATTTAGGGGGCCCCAGTATTTT.

V and J are TRBV5-1 and TRBJ1-1; 8 nucleotides agree with TRBD1. Losses at the gene ends were 4 bases for V and 4 bases for J; bases not matched to a gene: 12. CDR1 is SGHRS, CDR2 YFSETQ, per germline. The CDR3 covers 16 residues. For the CDR3, the DNA is TGCGCCAGCAGCCCGCGGACAGGGAGGGGAGTCACTGAAGCTTTCTTT. Translated: CASSPRTGRGVTEAFF. The full variable domain, completed using reference TRBV5-1 and TRBJ1-1, is KAGVTQTPRYLIKTRGQQVTLSCSPISGHRSVSWYQQTPGQGLQFLFEYFSETQRNKGNFPGRFSGRQFSNSRSEMNVSTLELGDSALYLCASSPRTGRGVTEAFFGQGTRLTVV.

The chain links TRBV25-1 to TRBJ2-3, with 12 bases matching TRBD1. Germline assignment: CDR1 MGHDK and CDR2 SYGVNS. There are 15 residues in the CDR3. V was clipped by 4 bases and J by 9 bases; unmatched bases: 8. The CDR3 nucleotides read TGTGCCAGCAGTGGCCGGGACAGGGGGCAGGGGACGCAGTATTTT. This gives the protein CASSGRDRGQGTQYF.

The chain uses TRBV6-5 and TRBJ1-5; D perhaps matches TRBD1 (5 bases). This CDR3 is 15 amino acids long. The germline gives CDR1 MNHEY, CDR2 SVGAGI. V was cut by 0 bases and J by 7 bases, with 13 bases left in between. CDR3 loop: CASSYSRGVGQPQHF. In nucleotides, the CDR3 is TGTGCCAGCAGTTACTCGCGGGGGGTAGGCCAGCCCCAGCATTTT.